This entry concerns a single T cell receptor beta chain. This receptor's antigen is unknown. No much larger clonotype is one base removed from it; base qualities were not supplied. This specimen belongs to a study of blood T cell repertoires in COVID-19 (dated by TCRdb to about 2020). At the level of the whole study: Samples covering the acute and convalescent phases of COVID-19 were provided by collaborators in the United States, Italy and Spain. The samples were drawn from the first 160 participants of the ongoing ImmuneRACE study and from 1,200 or so subjects provided by 6 global collaborators. A freely available public database, intended as a resource for researchers studying the immune response to SARS-CoV-2, is where the repertoires were released. Sample metadata almost always included a de-identified subject ID, COVID-19 status, age in years and sex. Where available, HLA class I and class II types were obtained from metadata supplied by the sample provider rather than from assay-based typing. Deeply sampled blood TCRbeta repertoires from subjects exposed to, actively infected with, or recovered from COVID-19 were included in the dataset. The prospective study material was composed of cDNA or gDNA derived from T cells, B-cell-depleted T cells, or PBMCs. The paper as a whole reports these results and caveats: How much clinical and demographic metadata was included differed by source and by participant, and the metadata was provided uncurated.

The CDR3 sequence holds 14 residues, the cysteine and phenylalanine included. Of all the DNA, just the CDR3 is kept, 42 bases in frame from base 1. The germline V gene (reference sequence) provides CDR1 LNHDA and CDR2 SQIVND. Trimming removed 7 bases from V and 1 base from J, leaving 12 bases between the germline ends. TCRbeta CDR3 regions were amplified from genomic DNA using the immunoSEQ Assay, a bias-controlled multiplex PCR. Under the source paper's analysis protocol: The number of nucleated cells in each sample was estimated from the amplification of reference gene primers within the assay. Sequence reads were collapsed and filtered to measure the absolute abundance of every unique TCRbeta CDR3 rearrangement. For each sample, productive Simpson clonality was calculated by taking the square root of Simpson's diversity index across productive rearrangements. TCRdb re-hosts the immuneACCESS table, in-frame sequences only. Its copies lack some clones; in the studies checked, an unresolved V gene accounts for under half of them, and the cause for the rest is not known. The V and J calls and clone size were taken over from that table, and D and trimming were inferred from the DNA. Within this sample are 150,000 to 200,000 clones, with roughly 85% of them counted one time only. Approximately 18% of the sample is in the top ten clones.

In the prospective study, participants were roughly 18 to 95 years old, resided in approximately 25 geographic areas of the United States, and were enrolled through a virtual design. In the prospective study, cohorts were assigned on the basis of participant-reported clinical history obtained from a screening survey and a study questionnaire. For ImmuneRACE Cohort 3, a participant was defined as recovered based on two consecutive negative NP/OP PCR tests, clearance by a healthcare professional, or resolution of symptoms. Each participant in the prospective study had whole blood, serum and a nasopharyngeal or oropharyngeal swab collected by mobile phlebotomists. Participants in the prospective study had the option to provide additional blood draws and questionnaires over a 2-month period. Before DNA extraction, prospective study blood samples were shipped either frozen or at room temperature.

Material: PBMCs or T cells enriched from blood (not recorded which). The receptor was isolated from a man in his sixties who had recovered from COVID-19. The V and J segments used are TRBV19 and TRBJ2-3, and the D gene may be TRBD2, 6 bases matching. The nucleotide sequence is given as TGTGCCAGTAAGGGTAGCGGTGGCACAGATACGCAGTATTTT. This codes for CASKGSGGTDTQYF. When the CDR3 is completed using the reference TRBV19 and TRBJ2-3 genes on either side, the full variable domain is DGGITQSPKYLFRKEGQNVTLSCEQNLNHDAMYWYRQDPGQGLRLIYYSQIVNDFQKGDIAEGYSVSREKKESFPLTVTSAQKNPTAFYLCASKGSGGTDTQYFGPGTRLTVL.